Below, 31 T cell receptor beta chains from the same sample are listed, as sequenced in a study of regulatory T cells in long-lasting Graves disease. Building of the TCR beta libraries involved iRepertoire HTBI primers and Arm-PCR of CDR3 regions. TCRdb re-analysed the multiplex PCR reads in MiXCR, keeping a single row per CDR3 protein. The data hold about 610,000 distinct CDR3 sequences, with approximately 16% observed a single time. Indicated time point: newly diagnosed GD, antithyroid drugs for less than 3 months. Making the TCR library involved RNA that had been extracted from PBMCs. These data also formed part of another study, on T cells in Graves' hyperthyroidism and ophthalmopathy.

The sample here was peripheral blood mononuclear cells (PBMCs), taken at new diagnosis, from a patient treated with antithyroid drugs. The source is a man younger than 35 with Graves disease.

The chain recombines TRBV20-1 with TRBJ2-2, with 8 bases that match TRBD1. V lost 6 bases to trimming and J lost 1 base; unmatched junction nucleotides: 4. Germline V gene sequence: CDR1 DFQATT, CDR2 SNEGSKA (reference sequence). The CDR3 runs to 14 residues. As DNA, the CDR3 is TGCAGTGCGCGGACAGGGAGGAACACCGGGGAGCTGTTTTTT. This encodes CSARTGRNTGELFF.

This clonotype has more than one count but fewer than ten. The gene calls are TRBV7-9 and TRBJ2-3, with 7 bases fitting TRBD1. The J segment lost 1 base and the V segment lost 3 bases, leaving 10 bases of the junction unmatched. The CDR3 loop spans 17 amino acids. Germline assignment: CDR1 SEHNR and CDR2 FQNEAQ (reference sequence). CDR3 DNA sequence: TGTGCCAGCAGCTTCACATCCGGGACAGAAGGCACAGATACGCAGTATTTT. It codes for CASSFTSGTEGTDTQYF.

This clonotype was observed many times. The V and J genes are TRBV2 and TRBJ1-5; possibly TRBD1 for D (6 bases). The V gene lost 7 bases and the J gene lost 4 bases, with 14 bases spanning the gap. CDR1 and CDR2 (germline): SNHLY, FYNNEI. The CDR3 consists of 14 residues. The CDR3 bases are TGTGCCAGCACTCGGGCAGGGGATAATCAGCCCCAGCATTTT. Translated, it gives CASTRAGDNQPQHF.

This clonotype was counted many times. This chain uses TRBV7-3 with TRBJ2-4, with D perhaps TRBD2 (6 bases). Germline CDR1 reads SGHTA; CDR2 reads FQGTGA. The V end lost 1 base, the J end lost 1 base, and 17 bases lay between the germline ends. CDR3 size: 18 residues. CDR3 coding DNA: TGTGCCAGCAGCTTAAGGGATCTGCGGGGAGTTGCCAAAAACATTCAGTACTTC. This translates into CASSLRDLRGVAKNIQYF.

The chain joins TRBV20-1 to TRBJ1-3; perhaps TRBD1 as D (6 bases). Germline assignment: CDR1 DFQATT and CDR2 SNEGSKA (reference sequence). CDR3 size: 14 residues. Trimming cost V 5 bases and J 0 bases, with 11 bases left between them. In nucleotides, the CDR3 is TGCAGTGCTCGGGACAACCTCTCTGGAAACACCATATATTTT. Protein product: CSARDNLSGNTIYF.

This clonotype has only a few counts. The genes are TRBV20-1 and TRBJ2-2; perhaps D is TRBD1 or TRBD2 (5 bases each). The germline V gene has CDR1 DFQATT and CDR2 SNEGSKA (reference sequence). The CDR3 contains 15 residues. V lost 0 bases, J lost 7 bases, and 15 bases lay in between. This CDR3 is CSARDGGIRIGELFF. CDR3 in DNA: TGCAGTGCTAGAGATGGGGGTATCCGGATCGGGGAGCTGTTTTTT.

For this clonotype: A clone one base away is much larger, so this may be a read error. The gene calls are TRBV30 and TRBJ2-5, with 7 nucleotides matching TRBD1. CDR1 and CDR2 from the germline V gene are GTSNPN and SVGIG (reference sequence). V was clipped by 5 bases and J by 5 bases; unmatched bases: 14. There are 15 residues in the CDR3. The CDR3 region has the DNA TGTGCCTGGGGGGTAGGACAGGCCAGCGTCGAGACCCAGTACTTC. This codes for CAWGVGQASVETQYF.

The V gene is TRBV27, the J gene TRBJ2-1; D is unclear. V shed 2 bases and J shed 4 bases, with 12 bases lying between them. The CDR3 is made up of 15 amino acids. Germline V gene data show CDR1 as MNHEY and CDR2 as SMNVEV (reference sequence). The CDR3 sequence: CASSLQGSLYNEQFF. CDR3 nucleotide sequence: TGTGCCAGCAGTTTACAAGGTAGCCTTTACAATGAGCAGTTCTTC.

This clonotype was counted many times. This chain connects TRBV28 to TRBJ2-3; D may be TRBD1 (5 bases). Trimming took 4 bases from V and 0 from J, leaving 14 bases between them. The CDR3 sequence is 16 residues long. Germline CDR1 and CDR2: MDHEN and SYDVKM. CDR3 sequence: CASSSVGAVSTDTQYF. DNA of the CDR3: TGTGCCAGCAGTTCCGTAGGGGCGGTAAGCACAGATACGCAGTATTTT.

On this clonotype: A much larger clonotype is one base distant, so this may be a read error. The J gene is TRBJ1-2, the V gene TRBV11-2, with 11 bases identical to TRBD1. This CDR3 is 14 amino acids long. Germline V gene data show CDR1 as SGHAT and CDR2 as FQNNGV. With 1 base clipped from V and 10 bases from J, the junction kept 5 bases outside the gene matches. CDR3 sequence: CASSLGGQGAFYTF. DNA of the CDR3: TGTGCCAGCAGCTTAGGAGGACAGGGGGCTTTCTACACCTTC.

The CDR3 nucleotides read TGTGCCACCAGCAGAGATTTGCAGGGGGGGTATGGCTACACCTTC. Protein product: CATSRDLQGGYGYTF. This chain joins TRBV15 and TRBJ1-2, with 7 bases matching TRBD1. The CDR3 spans 15 residues. With V trimmed by 0 bases and J by 5 bases, 6 bases remained unmatched. The germline V gene has CDR1 LNHNV and CDR2 YYDKDF (reference sequence).

This clonotype was recorded many times. The V gene is TRBV30, the J gene TRBJ1-5; weak D call: TRBD1 (6 bases). V lost 4 bases, J lost 8 bases, and 15 bases lay in between. CDR1 is GTSNPN and CDR2 is SVGIG in the germline V gene (reference sequence). The length of the CDR3 is 13 residues. The CDR3: CAWTAGALEPQHF. DNA of the CDR3: TGTGCCTGGACGGCAGGGGCCTTGGAGCCCCAGCATTTT.

This clonotype was counted ten times or more. The rearrangement uses TRBV6-2 or TRBV6-3 and TRBJ2-3, with 8 bases matching TRBD2. CDR1 is MNHEY and CDR2 is SVGEGT in the germline V gene. The CDR3 totals 17 residues. J lost 0 bases, V lost 4 bases, and 9 bases had no gene match. For the CDR3, the DNA is TGTGCCAGCAGTTCCGGACGGGGCGGGAGGAGCACAGATACGCAGTATTTT. Its translation: CASSSGRGGRSTDTQYF.

This clonotype was seen ten or more times. V is TRBV7-9 and J is TRBJ1-2; D is unresolved. Trimming took 5 bases from V and 2 from J, leaving 9 bases between them. The CDR3 extends over 13 amino acids. The germline gives CDR1 SEHNR, CDR2 FQNEAQ (reference sequence). CDR3 sequence (DNA): TGTGCCAGCAGCACCGCCAGCAACTATGGCTACACCTTC. Amino acids: CASSTASNYGYTF.

In regard to this clonotype: A read error may be the cause here, since a much bigger clone is one base away. V and J are TRBV7-9 and TRBJ2-3; TRBD1 matches at 7 bases. The J call may be wrong; the DNA end is better matched by TRBJ2-7. The CDR3 has 15 residues. Per the germline V gene, CDR1 is SEHNR and CDR2 is FQNEAQ (reference sequence). The CDR3: CASSPTGTASYEQYF. DNA of the CDR3: TGTGCCAGCAGCCCCACCGGGACAGCCTCCTACGAGCAGTACTTC.

This clonotype was seen a few times. CDR3 nucleotide sequence: TGCAGCGTTGGATCAAGGGGGGCGCCCACAGATACGCAGTATTTT. This codes for CSVGSRGAPTDTQYF. The V and J genes are TRBV29-1 and TRBJ2-3; either TRBD1 or TRBD2 may fit D (6 bases each). CDR1 SQVTM and CDR2 ANQGSEA come from the germline V gene. This CDR3 spans 15 amino acids. V dropped 4 bases and J dropped 2 bases, with 16 bases sitting between them.

This clonotype was recorded at least ten times. The chain has TRBV28 and TRBJ1-2; D perhaps matches TRBD1 (5 bases). Germline V gene data show CDR1 as MDHEN and CDR2 as SYDVKM. This CDR3 spans 17 amino acids. The V gene lost 5 bases and the J gene lost 0 bases, with 19 bases spanning the gap. CDR3 in amino acids: CASSAQWGPRSNYGYTF. CDR3 in DNA: TGTGCCAGCAGTGCCCAGTGGGGACCGCGGTCTAACTATGGCTACACCTTC.

In its sample, this clonotype was seen many times. The rearrangement links TRBV16 to TRBJ1-1; unclear D gene. The CDR3 runs 14 residues. Trimming cost V 2 bases and J 5 bases, with 12 bases left between them. Germline-derived CDR1 and CDR2 are KGHSY and FQNENV. The CDR3 region has the DNA TGTGCCAGCAGCCAAGTCTCTAGCCTTACTGAAGCTTTCTTT. Translation gives CASSQVSSLTEAFF. The whole variable domain, filled in from reference TRBV16 and TRBJ1-1, reads GEEVAQTPKHLVRGEGQKAKLYCAPIKGHSYVFWYQQVLKNEFKFLISFQNENVFDETGMPKERFSAKCLPNSPCSLEIQATKLEDSAVYFCASSQVSSLTEAFFGQGTRLTVV.

This clonotype has a single count. A read error is possible here, since a much larger clone lies one base away. This chain connects TRBV30 to TRBJ2-3, with D perhaps TRBD2 (6 bases). The germline V gene has CDR1 GTSNPN and CDR2 SVGIG (reference sequence). V was pared by 5 bases and J by 0 bases, with 9 bases between. The CDR3 is 13 residues long. In DNA, the CDR3 is TGTGCCTGGTCCGGGACTAGCACAGATACGCAGTATTTT. This sequence encodes CAWSGTSTDTQYF.

This clonotype was recorded many times. The V gene is TRBV28, the J gene TRBJ2-2; 7 nucleotides line up with TRBD1. The germline V gene encodes CDR1 MDHEN and CDR2 SYDVKM. The CDR3 sequence is 15 residues long. With V trimmed by 3 bases and J by 3 bases, 4 bases remained unmatched. The CDR3 DNA is TGTGCCAGCAGTTTGCTGGGACAGTACACCGGGGAGCTGTTTTTT. This encodes CASSLLGQYTGELFF.

In its sample, this clonotype was seen many times. The CDR3 sequence: CASSRSGSPEAFF. The CDR3, as DNA: TGTGCCAGCAGCCGGTCGGGGTCTCCTGAAGCTTTCTTT. This chain joins TRBV5-6 and TRBJ1-1; D gene unclear. Germline loops: CDR1 SGHDT, CDR2 YYEEEE. There are 13 residues in the CDR3. Trimming took 4 bases from V and 6 from J, leaving 13 bases between them.

The DNA for the CDR3 is TGTGCCAGCAAGACAGCTAGCGGGGACTTTAGCACAGATACGCAGTATTTT. Amino acid sequence: CASKTASGDFSTDTQYF. The chain has TRBV28 and TRBJ2-3; TRBD2 aligns across 9 bases. CDR1 is MDHEN, CDR2 SYDVKM, per germline. CDR3 length: 17 amino acids. With V trimmed by 7 bases and J by 0 bases, 11 bases remained unmatched.

In this sample, this clonotype turned up many times. The genes are TRBV24-1 and TRBJ2-5; D gene ambiguous. There are 11 residues in the CDR3. The V end lost 9 bases, the J end lost 5 bases, and 9 bases lay between the germline ends. The germline CDR1 and CDR2 sequences are KGHDR and SFDVKD. The CDR3, as DNA: TGTGCCACCCCCCACCGGGAGACCCAGTACTTC. Translated: CATPHRETQYF.

This clonotype has only a few counts. At one boundary the junction diverges from the germline segment, which might be a read error. V gene TRBV7-3 combines with J gene TRBJ2-3; D remains unclear. Germline V gene lookup returns CDR1 SGHTA and CDR2 FQGTGA. This CDR3 is built from 12 residues. The CDR3 protein is CAGSPGTDTQYF. The CDR3 DNA reads TGTGCCGGCAGCCCGGGCACAGATACGCAGTATTTT.

In its sample, this clonotype was seen a few times. The V call is TRBV12-3 or TRBV12-4, the J call TRBJ2-2; possibly TRBD1 for D (5 bases). With 7 bases removed from V and 2 bases from J, the gap between germline ends came to 11 bases. The CDR3 is 14 amino acids. Written as DNA, the CDR3 is TGTGCCAGCACCCCGACAGAAAACACCGGGGAGCTGTTTTTT. Translating it yields CASTPTENTGELFF.

This clonotype turned up a few times. The chain recombines TRBV29-1 with TRBJ2-2; D is unclear. CDR3 size: 14 residues. Germline CDR1 reads SQVTM; CDR2 reads ANQGSEA. Trimming shortened V by 6 bases and J by 1 base, and 12 bases separated the two germline ends. The CDR3 nucleotides are TGCAGCGTGAAGACAAACGTGAACACCGGGGAGCTGTTTTTT. Translating gives CSVKTNVNTGELFF.

In its sample, this clonotype was seen a few times. The CDR3 nucleotides are TGTGCCAGCAGTCCCTACAGATCCTACTATGGCTACACCTTC. Its protein product is CASSPYRSYYGYTF. V is TRBV28 and J is TRBJ1-2, with D uncertain. The V and J ends lost 5 bases and 3 bases respectively, with 13 bases between them. The CDR3 loop spans 14 amino acids. Germline V gives CDR1 MDHEN, CDR2 SYDVKM.

This clonotype was counted only a few times. The chain has TRBV29-1 and TRBJ2-2; 10 bases line up with TRBD1. Germline V gives CDR1 SQVTM, CDR2 ANQGSEA. V lost 5 bases, J lost 7 bases, and 10 bases stayed unmatched. This CDR3 is 15 amino acids long. The CDR3 reads CSVSQDRGFSGELFF. CDR3 bases: TGCAGCGTTTCCCAGGACAGGGGGTTTAGCGGGGAGCTGTTTTTT.

As for this clonotype: One end of the junction fails to match germline, which may point to a read error. V gene TRBV7-2 combines with J gene TRBJ2-3; 9 bases align to TRBD2. The CDR3 runs 12 residues. From germline, CDR1 is SGHTA and CDR2 FQGNSA. CDR3 amino acids: CASSSLAGAGDF. The DNA for the CDR3 is TGTGCCAGCAGCTCCTTAGCGGGGGCGGGGGATTTT.

This sequence joins TRBV15 and TRBJ2-7; TRBD2 matches 14 bases. This CDR3 contains 17 residues. Looked up from germline, CDR1 is LNHNV and CDR2 is YYDKDF (reference sequence). V gave up 4 bases and J gave up 4 bases; unmatched junction bases: 9. The CDR3 loop reads CATSKRLAGGPQYEQYF. The CDR3, as DNA: TGTGCCACCAGCAAACGACTAGCGGGAGGGCCTCAGTACGAGCAGTACTTC. Filled out from reference TRBV15 and TRBJ2-7, the complete variable domain reads DAMVIQNPRYQVTQFGKPVTLSCSQTLNHNVMYWYQQKSSQAPKLLFHYYDKDFNNEADTPDNFQSRRPNTSFCFLDIRSPGLGDTAMYLCATSKRLAGGPQYEQYFGPGTRLTVT.

The J gene is TRBJ2-1, the V gene TRBV13; D tentatively fits TRBD1 or TRBD2 (5 bases each). The CDR3 loop spans 15 amino acids. Trimming shortened V by 5 bases and J by 3 bases, and 14 bases separated the two germline ends. The V gene's germline CDR1 is PRHDT and CDR2 FYEKMQ (reference sequence). The CDR3 region is CASSATGADYNEQFF. The CDR3 nucleotides are TGTGCCAGCAGCGCCACCGGGGCCGACTACAATGAGCAGTTCTTC.